Each of the 15 T cell receptor beta chains below was sequenced from the same sample in a study of identical twins. A single record per CDR3 protein comes from TCRdb applying MiXCR to the 5' RACE reads. Of approximately 500,000 distinct CDR3 sequences listed, approximately 24% are singletons. The sample also formed part of further work on T cells expressing NK-cell markers.

The sample consisted of CD4+ T cells sorted from blood. These receptor sequences come from a young woman in good health.

The chain uses TRBV21-1 and TRBJ1-5. TRBV21-1 is noted as a pseudogene. CDR3 size: 16 residues. The CDR3 sequence is CARALSRFYSNQPQHF. The DNA for the CDR3 is TGTGCCAGAGCTCTAAGTCGCTTTTATAGCAATCAGCCCCAGCATTTT.

The chain employs TRBV20-1 and TRBJ2-1, with 11 bases fitting TRBD2. Germline CDR1 DFQATT, CDR2 SNEGSKA (reference sequence). V lost 4 bases to trimming and J lost 4 bases; unmatched junction nucleotides: 3. The CDR3 is 14 amino acids. The CDR3 bases are TGCAGTGCTACCACTAGCGGGAGATACAATGAGCAGTTCTTC. Translated: CSATTSGRYNEQFF.

This clonotype has just a few counts. The rearrangement uses TRBV14 and TRBJ2-1, with TRBD2 matching over 15 bases. V dropped 2 bases and J dropped 8; count of bases not matched to a gene: 10. The CDR3 is 18 amino acids. Germline values: CDR1 SGHDN, CDR2 FVKESK. The CDR3 is CASSQPRTSGGARDEQFF. CDR3 in DNA: TGTGCCAGCAGCCAACCCAGGACTAGCGGGGGGGCCCGCGATGAGCAGTTCTTC.

The chain carries TRBV11-2 and TRBJ2-3; TRBD2 aligns across 8 bases. Germline CDR1 reads SGHAT; CDR2 reads FQNNGV. The CDR3 has 20 residues. Trimming removed 5 bases from V and 2 bases from J; junction bases left unmatched: 21. The CDR3 protein is CASSLHALSLAGGLTDTQYF. The CDR3 nucleotides are TGTGCCAGCAGCCTTCACGCCCTGTCTCTCGCGGGGGGACTCACAGATACGCAGTATTTT.

The table lists this clonotype with a few counts. The chain is built from TRBV6-1 and TRBJ1-3; D is unclear. Germline CDR1 reads MNHNS; CDR2 reads SASEGT. This CDR3 has 14 residues. V was trimmed by 4 bases and J by 4 bases, leaving 11 bases between them. CDR3 nucleotide sequence: TGTGCCAGCAGTGCCCACCTTGAGGGAAACACCATATATTTT. It encodes CASSAHLEGNTIYF.

The chain links TRBV2 to TRBJ2-6; D not certain. The V end was cut by 6 bases, the J end by 0 bases, with 9 bases between. Germline-derived CDR1 and CDR2 are SNHLY and FYNNEI. The CDR3 is 15 amino acids. CDR3 nucleotide sequence: TGTGCCAGCAGATTTCTAGTCTCTGGGGCCAACGTCCTGACTTTC. Protein sequence: CASRFLVSGANVLTF.

As DNA, the CDR3 is TGTGCCAGCAGCTCCGTAAAGGGGGCCAACGTCCTGACTTTC. It specifies CASSSVKGANVLTF. V is TRBV11-2 and J is TRBJ2-6; D ambiguous. The V end was cut by 4 bases, the J end by 4 bases, with 8 bases between. The CDR3 has 14 residues. The germline gives CDR1 SGHAT, CDR2 FQNNGV.

This clonotype occurred a few times. The J gene is TRBJ2-6, the V gene TRBV12-3 or TRBV12-4; the D gene is possibly TRBD1 (6 bases). The CDR3 totals 15 residues. V was clipped by 4 bases and J by 4 bases, with 11 bases between them. Here the CDR3 reads CASSYRVAGANVLTF. The CDR3 bases are TGTGCCAGCAGTTACAGGGTGGCGGGGGCCAACGTCCTGACTTTC.

Here the CDR3 DNA reads TGTGCCACCCTAGGCTCCTATAGGGTAAATGAGCAGTTCTTC. This encodes CATLGSYRVNEQFF. V and J are TRBV28 and TRBJ2-1; D gene uncertain. The V end was cut by 10 bases, the J end by 7 bases, with 20 bases between. This CDR3 contains 14 residues. Looked up from germline, CDR1 is MDHEN and CDR2 is SYDVKM.

This chain joins TRBV20-1 and TRBJ2-7, with TRBD2 identical over 11 bases. J gave up 0 bases and V 0 bases, and 1 base lay outside the gene matches. The CDR3 covers 15 residues. Germline V lookup: CDR1 DFQATT, CDR2 SNEGSKA (reference sequence). The CDR3 DNA reads TGCAGTGCTAGAGATCTAGCGGGAGGCTCCTACGAGCAGTACTTC. Amino acids: CSARDLAGGSYEQYF.

This clonotype was counted a few times. The genes are TRBV6-1 and TRBJ2-7, with TRBD2 matching over 11 bases. CDR1 and CDR2 (germline): MNHNS, SASEGT. The CDR3 covers 13 residues. The J segment lost 6 bases and the V segment lost 5 bases, leaving 3 bases of the junction unmatched. The CDR3 DNA is TGTGCCAGCAGTCCTGGACTAGCGGGCGAGCAGTACTTC. Protein sequence: CASSPGLAGEQYF.

There are a few counts of this clonotype. J is TRBJ1-2 and V is TRBV12-3 or TRBV12-4; D is possibly TRBD1 (5 bases). The CDR3 contains 15 residues. Deletions cut 6 bases from V and 1 base from J, with 15 bases between. CDR3 amino acids: CASSRYEGLNYGYTF. The CDR3 bases are TGTGCCAGCAGCCGATATGAGGGACTTAACTATGGCTACACCTTC.

The chain joins TRBV19 to TRBJ2-5, with a weak D call TRBD2 (6 bases). From germline, CDR1 is LNHDA and CDR2 SQIVND (reference sequence). V was trimmed by 7 bases and J by 1 base, leaving 16 bases between them. The CDR3 has 15 amino acids. DNA of the CDR3: TGTGCCAGTAATTGGGGACCCGGGGGCCAAGAGACCCAGTACTTC. As protein: CASNWGPGGQETQYF.

This clonotype occurred a few times. J is TRBJ1-1 and V is TRBV20-1; 7 bases fit TRBD1. Germline trimming cut 3 bases from V and 4 bases from J; bases unmatched to any gene: 5. There are 13 residues in the CDR3. Per the germline V gene, CDR1 is DFQATT and CDR2 is SNEGSKA (reference sequence). The CDR3 DNA reads as TGCAGTGCTAGGAAGGGGGCGGGCACTGAAGCTTTCTTT. Amino acid sequence: CSARKGAGTEAFF.

The chain combines TRBV6-5 with TRBJ2-7; D ambiguous. The CDR3 sequence is 13 residues long. The V end lost 4 bases, the J end lost 1 base, and 8 bases lay between the germline ends. Germline-derived CDR1 and CDR2 are MNHEY and SVGAGI. For the CDR3, the DNA is TGTGCCAGCAGTTTAGATGTTTCCTACGAGCAGTACTTC. It is translated as CASSLDVSYEQYF.